This T cell receptor beta chain derives from a study of blood T cells in healthy people across ages. General study findings and limits: The study found more naive CD4+ cells and higher diversity in long-lived than aged donors.

Primers used in a second PCR of roughly 6 to 12 cycles were a sample-barcoded 5' primer and a J-beta primer mix. One entry per CDR3 protein, called by TCRdb with MiXCR from the 5' RACE reads. Among some 900,000 distinct CDR3 sequences listed, 25% to 30% were seen once. Trimming left V 6 bases short and J 6 bases short, with 20 bases between. CDR1 is MNHEY, CDR2 SVGAGI, per germline. The CDR3 totals 15 residues. This clonotype was observed a few times. What it binds is unknown. The clonotype was recovered from a woman at least 80 years old in good health. Specimen: blood. The chain uses TRBV6-5 and TRBJ1-1, with D hard to call. CDR3 protein: CASRSPGPKLAEAFF. The DNA of the CDR3 is TGTGCCAGCAGGTCCCCCGGTCCTAAACTGGCTGAAGCTTTCTTT.